This T cell receptor (beta chain) was sequenced during a study of naive and memory T cell subsets. Overall study findings and caveats: Over 95% of naive TCR sequences appeared only once, unlike memory subsets. TCR counts from RNA may reflect activation-linked expression changes.

Trimming took 10 bases from V and 2 from J, leaving 11 bases between them. Germline CDR1 reads SNHLY; CDR2 reads FYNNEI. The CDR3 totals 13 residues. Four subsets defined by CD45RA and CD27 were sorted after CD3, CD4, CD8 and live/dead staining. Two oligonucleotides, mixed equimolar, formed the beta constant-region primer covering TRBC1 and TRBC2. A 12-nucleotide UMI and the SP2 primer were added to the cDNA 3' end by oligonucleotide ligation. TCRdb called the UMI-ligation and nested PCR reads again in MiXCR, with one record for every CDR3 protein. Of roughly 21,000 distinct CDR3 sequences listed, around 10% are singletons. Note on this clonotype: Its antigen is not identified.

The V gene is TRBV2, the J gene TRBJ2-2; D possibly corresponds to TRBD2 (6 bases). The sequence was collected from a human donor in good health. Sample: central memory CD8+ T cells from blood. CDR3: CATSAINTGELFF. Here the CDR3 DNA reads TGTGCCACTAGCGCAATCAACACCGGGGAGCTGTTTTTT.